This is a list of T cell receptor beta chains from one sample in a study of T cells in Graves' hyperthyroidism and ophthalmopathy. TCRdb recomputed calls from the multiplex PCR reads with MiXCR, one row per CDR3 protein. The sample has 490,000 or so distinct CDR3 sequences; about 15% are singletons. The sample was blood. All receptors come from a woman younger than 45 with Graves' ophthalmopathy. Both conserved end residues are part of each CDR3. Fields, in order: V gene, J gene, clone size, CDR3 length, D gene, CDR3 protein, CDR3 DNA. A D gene is named only where the DNA matches it firmly. Some rows have no size entry. The others give once, few or many, or a class for an expanded clone.

TRBV4-3	TRBJ1-1	many	13	.	CASSPPGGRGAFF	TGCGCCAGCAGCCCGCCCGGGGGGCGCGGGGCTTTCTTT
TRBV2	TRBJ1-1	many	14	.	CASSEIIRAYEAFF	TGTGCCAGCAGTGAAATCATCCGGGCATATGAAGCTTTCTTT
TRBV24-1	TRBJ2-7	few	14	.	CATSDQGTSREQYF	TGTGCCACCAGTGATCAGGGGACCTCTCGGGAGCAGTACTTC
TRBV7-2	TRBJ1-1	.	13	TRBD1	CASSFEGDREAFF	TGTGCCAGCAGCTTTGAGGGGGACAGGGAAGCTTTCTTT
TRBV10-3	TRBJ2-7	.	14	.	CAIRPPSRRNEQYF	TGTGCCATCAGACCCCCTAGCAGGAGAAACGAGCAGTACTTC
TRBV12-3/TRBV12-4	TRBJ1-1	many	14	.	CASSLMGGNTEAFF	TGTGCCAGCAGTTTAATGGGGGGGAACACTGAAGCTTTCTTT
TRBV5-1	TRBJ1-2	.	14	TRBD1	CASYLGTGAYGYTF	TGCGCCAGCTACCTCGGGACAGGAGCCTATGGCTACACCTTC
TRBV4-2	TRBJ2-3	.	11	.	CASSSVQTQYF	TGTGCCAGCAGCTCGGTCCAAACGCAGTATTTT
TRBV3-1	TRBJ2-1	few	14	.	CASSQGRPGNEQSF	TGTGCCAGCAGCCAGGGTCGACCGGGCAATGAGCAGTCCTTC
TRBV6-5	TRBJ2-3	few	18	TRBD2	CASSYTGLAGHYTDTQYF	TGTGCCAGCAGTTACACGGGACTAGCGGGACATTACACAGATACGCAGTATTTT
TRBV30	TRBJ2-7	many	11	TRBD1	CAVGQGYEQYF	TGTGCCGTCGGACAGGGGTACGAGCAGTACTTC
TRBV4-3	TRBJ1-2	.	17	TRBD1	CASSQGLKGARAYGYTF	TGCGCCAGCAGCCAAGGTTTGAAGGGGGCGAGAGCCTATGGCTACACCTTC
TRBV6-1	TRBJ1-2	many	15	.	CASTKTRDGRGGYTF	TGTGCCAGCACCAAAACCCGCGACGGGAGAGGCGGCTACACCTTC
TRBV20-1	TRBJ2-5	many	13	.	CSARGETWETQYF	TGCAGTGCGAGGGGGGAGACCTGGGAGACCCAGTACTTC
TRBV6-5	TRBJ2-3	few	20	TRBD2	CASSYSRLAGVRGDTDTQYF	TGTGCCAGCAGTTACTCACGCCTAGCGGGAGTCCGCGGGGACACAGATACGCAGTATTTT
TRBV7-2	TRBJ2-1	.	16	.	CASSPRTSLGNNEQFF	TGTGCCAGCAGCCCCCGGACCAGCCTGGGTAACAATGAGCAGTTCTTC
TRBV24-1	TRBJ2-2	.	16	.	CATSDFLGANTGELFF	TGTGCCACCAGTGATTTCCTCGGGGCGAACACCGGGGAGCTGTTTTTT
TRBV7-6	TRBJ2-3	many	16	.	CASSLVAERGTDTQYF	TGTGCCAGCAGCTTAGTGGCGGAGAGGGGGACAGATACGCAGTATTTT
TRBV27	TRBJ1-5	few	14	.	CASRLRGGNQPQHF	TGTGCCAGCAGGCTAAGGGGAGGTAATCAGCCCCAGCATTTT
TRBV7-9	TRBJ1-5	.	15	TRBD1	CASSRTGVSRQPQHF	TGTGCCAGCAGTCGAACAGGGGTGTCGCGGCAGCCCCAGCATTTT
TRBV20-1	TRBJ2-7	many	13	.	CSAHSEWAYEQYF	TGCAGTGCCCATAGCGAGTGGGCCTACGAGCAGTACTTC
TRBV5-1	TRBJ2-1	many	16	TRBD1	CASSPLAQGVDNEQFF	TGCGCCAGCAGCCCCCTCGCGCAGGGGGTAGACAATGAGCAGTTCTTC
TRBV11-2	TRBJ1-2	many	13	.	CASSLGGREGYTF	TGTGCCAGCAGCTTGGGGGGCCGAGAAGGCTACACCTTC
TRBV11-1	TRBJ2-2	few	14	TRBD2	CVSPGLAGTGELFF	TGTGTCTCCCCCGGACTAGCGGGAACCGGGGAGCTGTTTTTT
TRBV5-4	TRBJ2-2	many	14	.	CASSFGGDTGELFF	TGTGCCAGCAGCTTTGGTGGGGACACCGGGGAGCTGTTTTTT
TRBV24-1	TRBJ2-2	many	17	.	CATSGKAALTDTGELFF	TGTGCCACCAGTGGTAAGGCCGCACTGACGGACACCGGGGAGCTGTTTTTT
TRBV7-2	TRBJ2-1	many	11	.	CASSLFVEQFF	TGTGCCAGCAGCTTATTTGTGGAGCAGTTCTTC
TRBV9	TRBJ2-7	few	14	.	CASSVNIFTYEQYF	TGTGCCAGCAGCGTAAATATATTTACCTACGAGCAGTACTTC
TRBV6-1	TRBJ1-2	few	16	TRBD1	CASIPLGTGLNYGYTF	TGTGCCAGCATCCCCCTGGGGACAGGCTTAAACTATGGCTACACCTTC
TRBV11-2	TRBJ2-5	many	12	.	CASSLDRREGYF	TGTGCCAGCAGCTTAGATCGGAGAGAGGGGTACTTC
TRBV12-3/TRBV12-4	TRBJ2-4	.	15	.	CASSQGGVGANIQYF	TGTGCCAGCAGTCAGGGGGGGGTTGGAGCGAACATTCAGTACTTC
TRBV28	TRBJ2-5	few	15	.	CASSPTLPKQETQYF	TGTGCCAGCAGTCCAACTCTACCGAAACAAGAGACCCAGTACTTC
TRBV19	TRBJ1-5	.	12	.	CASRGFNQPQHF	TGTGCCAGTAGGGGATTCAATCAGCCCCAGCATTTT
TRBV6-1	TRBJ1-5	.	15	.	CASSEEAGPNQPQHF	TGTGCCAGCAGTGAAGAGGCGGGGCCGAATCAGCCCCAGCATTTT
TRBV28	TRBJ2-7	many	15	TRBD1	CASSLPTGGFYEQYF	TGTGCCAGCAGTTTACCCACAGGGGGTTTCTACGAGCAGTACTTC
TRBV6-1	TRBJ1-5	many	17	.	CASSEPGWGLSNQPQHF	TGTGCCAGCAGTGAACCCGGGTGGGGTCTTAGCAATCAGCCCCAGCATTTT
TRBV6-1	TRBJ2-1	few	13	TRBD1	CASRWDRYNEQFF	TGTGCCAGCAGATGGGACAGGTACAATGAGCAGTTCTTC
TRBV4-3	TRBJ2-3	few	15	.	CASSLLGGQEDTQYF	TGCGCCAGCAGCCTGTTGGGGGGCCAGGAAGATACGCAGTATTTT
TRBV9	TRBJ2-3	few	16	TRBD2	CASSPVIAGGPDTQYF	TGTGCCAGCAGCCCGGTTATAGCGGGAGGGCCGGATACGCAGTATTTT